The next 20 T cell receptor beta chains were all read from a single sample in a study of blood T cell repertoires in COVID-19 (dated by TCRdb to 2018 to 2020). The library was built by means of the immunoSEQ multiplex PCR assay. The immuneACCESS repertoire file appears here via TCRdb, limited to in-frame rearrangements. These files lack a portion of the clones; in checked studies, under half of the deficit traces to unresolved V genes, and the cause of the others is not known. The sample table holds about 140,000 clones, of which under 80% were seen once. The top ten clones comprise approximately 14% of the sample. The sample consisted of peripheral blood. Source of these receptors: an older man with acute or convalescent COVID-19.

The V and J genes are TRBV7-2 and TRBJ2-7; 7 bases fit TRBD1. Looked up from germline, CDR1 is SGHTA and CDR2 is FQGNSA. This CDR3 is built from 16 residues. The trim removed 2 bases at V and 1 base at J, leaving 8 bases unmatched. The CDR3 spells CASSLRTGQKSYEQYF. For the CDR3, the DNA is TGTGCCAGCAGCTTACGAACGGGACAGAAGTCCTACGAGCAGTACTTC.

The V gene is TRBV7-2, the J gene TRBJ2-2; 9 nucleotides line up with TRBD1. Germline assignment: CDR1 SGHTA and CDR2 FQGNSA. Trimming took 9 bases from V and 7 from J; bases not matched to a gene: 12. This CDR3 has 15 amino acids. This CDR3 reads CASSPGQGLDGELFF. In DNA, the CDR3 is TGTGCCAGTTCTCCGGGACAGGGACTGGACGGGGAGCTGTTTTTT. Supplemented by reference TRBV7-2 and TRBJ2-2, the full variable domain reads GAGVSQSPSNKVTEKGKDVELRCDPISGHTALYWYRQSLGQGLEFLIYFQGNSAPDKSGLPSDRFSAERTGGSVSTLTIQRTQQEDSAVYLCASSPGQGLDGELFFGEGSRLTVL.

This clone has a single count. The gene calls are TRBV4-1 and TRBJ2-7; tentative D call: TRBD2 (7 bases). Trimming stripped 0 bases from V and 2 bases from J, with 11 bases between. The germline CDR1 and CDR2 sequences are MGHRA and YSYEKL. This CDR3 has 15 amino acids. The CDR3 spells CASSQEGGTPYEQYF. Written as DNA, the CDR3 is TGCGCCAGCAGCCAAGAGGGAGGGACACCCTACGAGCAGTACTTC.

This clone was recorded once. The chain couples TRBV7-6 to TRBJ2-3, with 7 bases matching TRBD1. The V segment lost 3 bases and the J segment 4 bases; nucleotides outside the gene matches: 7. This CDR3 has 15 amino acids. The germline V gene has CDR1 SGHVS and CDR2 FNYEAQ. The CDR3 DNA sequence: TGTGCCAGCAGCTTGACGGGACAGAATGCAGATACGCAGTATTTT. Its translation: CASSLTGQNADTQYF.

This chain uses TRBV19 with TRBJ1-4; tentative D call: TRBD1 (6 bases). From germline, CDR1 is LNHDA and CDR2 SQIVND (reference sequence). The V and J ends lost 1 base and 7 bases respectively, with 16 bases between them. The CDR3 spans 16 residues. CDR3 sequence: CASSIAFGGLGEKLFF. As DNA, the CDR3 is TGTGCCAGTAGTATAGCGTTCGGGGGGCTGGGTGAAAAACTGTTTTTT.

The rearrangement links TRBV19 to TRBJ2-5, with 7 bases matching TRBD1. The CDR3 contains 16 residues. Germline trimming cut 1 base from V and 5 bases from J; bases unmatched to any gene: 10. CDR1 is LNHDA and CDR2 is SQIVND in the germline V gene (reference sequence). The CDR3 sequence is CASSIGPRQGWETQYF. CDR3 coding DNA: TGTGCCAGTAGTATAGGACCCCGACAGGGATGGGAGACCCAGTACTTC.

The chain employs TRBV6-2 or TRBV6-3 and TRBJ1-6; no firm D call. V was clipped by 2 bases and J by 10 bases, with 12 bases between them. The length of the CDR3 is 14 residues. Germline CDR1 reads MNHEY; CDR2 reads SVGEGT. CDR3 loop: CASSYDRGFSPLHF. DNA of the CDR3: TGTGCCAGCAGTTACGATCGGGGTTTCTCACCCCTCCACTTT.

CDR3 DNA sequence: TGTGCCATCAGTGCTAACCAATACGAGCAGTACTTC. It encodes CAISANQYEQYF. This chain joins TRBV10-3 and TRBJ2-7; D gene unclear. CDR3 length equals 12 residues. V was cut by 4 bases and J by 4 bases, with 8 bases left in between. The germline gives CDR1 ENHRY, CDR2 SYGVKD.

The chain uses TRBV6-5 and TRBJ2-7; 10 bases are shared with TRBD1. V trimming: 5 bases; J trimming: 2 bases; junction bases outside the gene matches: 6. CDR1 is MNHEY, CDR2 SVGAGI, per germline. The CDR3 is 15 amino acids. In DNA, the CDR3 is TGTGCCAGCAGTACGACAGGGGGCGCCGCCTACGAGCAGTACTTC. It translates to CASSTTGGAAYEQYF.

This chain uses TRBV19 with TRBJ1-2; no reliable D call. Trimming pared 3 bases from V and 0 bases from J, leaving 8 bases between. Germline loops: CDR1 LNHDA, CDR2 SQIVND (reference sequence). The CDR3 covers 14 residues. The CDR3 coding sequence is TGTGCCAGTAGTATCTTACTATCTAACTATGGCTACACCTTC. The encoded protein is CASSILLSNYGYTF.

The chain combines TRBV29-1 with TRBJ2-5; 7 nucleotides match TRBD1. Germline V CDR1 and CDR2: SQVTM, ANQGSEA. J was trimmed by 2 bases and V by 7 bases; bases with no gene match: 1. CDR3 length: 11 residues. The CDR3: CSGTGQETQYF. In DNA form, the CDR3 reads TGCAGCGGGACAGGACAAGAGACCCAGTACTTC.

V gene TRBV18 combines with J gene TRBJ1-5; TRBD1 might be the D (6 bases). V was pared by 0 bases and J by 1 base, with 7 bases between. Germline values: CDR1 KGHSH, CDR2 LQKENI. The CDR3 loop spans 15 amino acids. CDR3 DNA: TGTGCCAGCTCACCACCCGGGACAAGCAATCAGCCCCAGCATTTT. Protein product: CASSPPGTSNQPQHF. The full variable domain, in which reference TRBV18 and TRBJ1-5 provide the parts outside the CDR3, is NAGVMQNPRHLVRRRGQEARLRCSPMKGHSHVYWYRQLPEEGLKFMVYLQKENIIDESGMPKERFSAEFPKEGPSILRIQQVVRGDSAAYFCASSPPGTSNQPQHFGDGTRLSIL.

The chain links TRBV5-6 to TRBJ2-1; 7 positions match TRBD2. The J segment lost 5 bases and the V segment lost 0 bases, leaving 5 bases of the junction unmatched. In germline, CDR1 is SGHDT, CDR2 YYEEEE. This CDR3 comprises 15 residues. The CDR3, as DNA: TGTGCCAGCAGCTTGGGGCTAGCGGCGAACAATGAGCAGTTCTTC. Amino acid sequence: CASSLGLAANNEQFF.

The chain carries TRBV27 and TRBJ2-5, with 7 bases aligning to TRBD1. The junction had 13 bases not matched to a gene; V was cut back by 1 base and J by 2 bases. The CDR3 contains 18 residues. Germline V gene sequence: CDR1 MNHEY, CDR2 SMNVEV (reference sequence). This CDR3 is CASSLFPPSQGRQETQYF. DNA for the CDR3: TGTGCCAGCAGTTTATTCCCCCCCTCACAGGGGCGTCAAGAGACCCAGTACTTC.

This sequence joins TRBV15 and TRBJ2-2, with 11 bases fitting TRBD1. CDR1 and CDR2 from the germline V gene are LNHNV and YYDKDF (reference sequence). V lost 8 bases to trimming and J lost 2 bases; unmatched junction nucleotides: 4. The CDR3 extends over 15 amino acids. CDR3 DNA: TGTGCCACCTCGGACAGGGGGCAAAACACCGGGGAGCTGTTTTTT. As protein: CATSDRGQNTGELFF. Using reference TRBV15 and TRBJ2-2 for the parts outside the CDR3, the full variable domain is DAMVIQNPRYQVTQFGKPVTLSCSQTLNHNVMYWYQQKSSQAPKLLFHYYDKDFNNEADTPDNFQSRRPNTSFCFLDIRSPGLGDTAMYLCATSDRGQNTGELFFGEGSRLTVL.

The chain recombines TRBV15 with TRBJ2-3, with 10 bases lining up with TRBD1. Germline V gene lookup returns CDR1 LNHNV and CDR2 YYDKDF (reference sequence). The CDR3 is made up of 15 amino acids. V was pared by 3 bases and J by 2 bases, with 2 bases of the junction left unmatched. The CDR3 loop is CATSRDRGITDTQYF. The CDR3 DNA is TGTGCCACCAGCAGGGACAGGGGGATCACAGATACGCAGTATTTT.

The J gene is TRBJ2-7, the V gene TRBV5-1, with TRBD2 as a possible D gene (6 bases). The V end lost 4 bases, the J end lost 3 bases, and 17 bases lay between the germline ends. In germline, CDR1 is SGHRS, CDR2 YFSETQ. CDR3 length: 15 residues. The CDR3 region is CASSPVEGLNYEQYF. The CDR3 nucleotides are TGCGCCAGCAGCCCAGTAGAGGGACTGAACTACGAGCAGTACTTC.

The chain couples TRBV14 to TRBJ2-1; the match to TRBD2 covers 11 bases. This CDR3 has 14 amino acids. The germline gives CDR1 SGHDN, CDR2 FVKESK. The V and J ends lost 4 bases and 9 bases, in that order; junction bases with no gene match: 5. The CDR3: CASSLSGGAIEQFF. The CDR3 DNA sequence: TGTGCCAGCAGCCTTAGCGGGGGGGCCATTGAGCAGTTCTTC.

The chain joins TRBV3-1 (or the pseudogene TRBV3-2) to TRBJ2-1, with 7 bases fitting TRBD2. Germline V CDR1 and CDR2: LGHDT, YNNKEL (reference sequence). Unmatched junction bases numbered 6, after V lost 1 base and J lost 0 bases. The CDR3 covers 17 residues. CDR3 loop: CASSQGEGRSSYNEQFF. CDR3 DNA: TGTGCCAGCAGCCAAGGGGAGGGGCGGAGCTCCTACAATGAGCAGTTCTTC.

The V call is TRBV5-1, the J call TRBJ1-3; no clear D gene. Germline V lookup: CDR1 SGHRS, CDR2 YFSETQ. The CDR3 is 15 amino acids. Between the trimmed V and J ends, which lost 0 bases and 0 bases, there was a span of 7 bases. CDR3 region: CASSLGSNSGNTIYF. DNA for the CDR3: TGCGCCAGCAGCTTGGGGAGCAACTCTGGAAACACCATATATTTT.